Listed here is a single T cell receptor (beta chain). No antigen is known for it. The sample is drawn from a study of cytomegalovirus exposure and HLA in healthy donors. Study-level points and caveats: Both high specificity and high sensitivity reportedly marked the classifier's diagnosis of cytomegalovirus status. Apparent HLA restriction characterized most CMV-associated TCR beta chains in a later analysis. Sequences of the TCR beta chain were said to predict the HLA-A and HLA-B alleles of most subjects accurately. In a later analysis, HLA-associated TCR beta chains were more clonally expanded than equally common others.

V shed 4 bases and J 5 bases; nucleotides not matched to a gene: 8. Germline V CDR1 and CDR2: SGHVS, FQNEAQ. This CDR3 contains 14 residues. The PCR contained 60 Vbeta and 13 Jbeta primers. TCRdb's table, derived via immunoSEQ multiplex PCR, lists solely in-frame clones and lacks some. The sample holds approximately 110,000 clones, under 80% seen once. The clonotype originates from a woman in her sixties or seventies in good health and CMV-seropositive. Material for sequencing was PBMCs. The chain uses TRBV7-8 and TRBJ2-7; TRBD1 matches at 7 bases. CDR3 region: CASSSTDRVDEQYF. CDR3 sequence (DNA): TGTGCCAGCAGCTCCACAGACAGGGTTGACGAGCAGTACTTC. The whole variable domain, remainder taken from reference TRBV7-8 and TRBJ2-7, is GAGVSQSPRYKVAKRGQDVALRCDPISGHVSLFWYQQALGQGPEFLTYFQNEAQLDKSGLPSDRFFAERPEGSVSTLKIQRTQQEDSAVYLCASSSTDRVDEQYFGPGTRLTVT.